Detailed here is one T cell receptor (beta chain). This specimen belongs to a study of Graves' ophthalmopathy and Graves' hyperthyroidism. The TCR beta CDR3 regions underwent amplification from RNA transcripts. First-round RT-PCR employed HTBI primers, with a second-round multiplex PCR after it. In TCRdb, the multiplex PCR reads were re-called with MiXCR into one record per CDR3 protein. The sample yields 200,000 to 300,000 distinct CDR3 sequences, 40% to 50% seen once. CDR1 SGDLS and CDR2 YYNGEE come from the germline V gene. The CDR3 extends over 13 amino acids. Trimming pared 7 bases from V and 7 bases from J, leaving 12 bases between.

The V gene is TRBV9, the J gene TRBJ1-6; no reliable D call. Specimen: peripheral blood. This TCR derives from an adult man with Graves' ophthalmopathy. The CDR3 is CASLTHPNSPLHF. The CDR3 DNA is TGTGCCAGCTTAACGCATCCAAATTCACCCCTCCACTTT.